This T cell receptor (beta chain) was identified in a study of cytomegalovirus exposure and HLA in healthy donors. Overall study findings and caveats: V- and J-gene trimming of TCR beta was linked (in a later analysis) to a missense DCLRE1C variant.

The study ran its PCR with 60 Vbeta and 13 Jbeta primers. Method: immunoSEQ multiplex PCR; TCRdb's copy keeps in-frame clones and lacks some. The sample shows fewer than 350,000 clones, 70% to 90% of them seen only once. Trimming shortened V by 5 bases and J by 4 bases, and 15 bases separated the two germline ends. The germline gives CDR1 SGHTA, CDR2 FQGNSA. This CDR3 has 15 residues. A remark on this clone: What it binds is not known.

Material: PBMCs. V and J are TRBV7-2 and TRBJ2-1, with D tentatively TRBD1 (6 bases). This sequence was found in a woman aged 18 to 35 in good health and CMV-seronegative. CDR3 nucleotides: TGTGCCAGCAGCCGGGGCGGACAGACATACAATGAGCAGTTCTTC. Amino acid sequence: CASSRGGQTYNEQFF. The complete variable domain, with remaining parts taken from reference TRBV7-2 and TRBJ2-1, reads GAGVSQSPSNKVTEKGKDVELRCDPISGHTALYWYRQSLGQGLEFLIYFQGNSAPDKSGLPSDRFSAERTGGSVSTLTIQRTQQEDSAVYLCASSRGGQTYNEQFFGPGTRLTVL.